The 26 T cell receptor beta chains below were found in one sample sequenced in a study of molecular identifiers for immune sequencing clone quantification. TCRdb reprocessed the PCR reads via MiXCR and lists one record per CDR3 protein. Of some 680,000 distinct CDR3 sequences in the sample, about 25% were seen once. Sequenced: naive CD8+ T cells from blood, with Jurkat cell RNA spiked in. As to subset: FACS-sorted CD8+CD4-CCR7+CD45RA+ naive T cells. These receptors all stem from a human donor in good health. Some libraries in this study had Jurkat cell RNA spiked in.

Details on this clonotype: This may arise from a read error, as a much more abundant clone is one base away. J is TRBJ2-1 and V is TRBV5-3, with 10 nucleotides matching TRBD2. TRBV5-3 is reported as an ORF; its role is uncertain. J lost 8 bases, V lost 8 bases, and 10 bases had no gene match. There are 14 residues in the CDR3. The CDR3 protein is CARRSSGRAYEQFF. The CDR3 nucleotides read TGTGCCAGGAGAAGCAGCGGGAGGGCCTATGAGCAGTTCTTC.

Concerning this clonotype: This may be a read error: a much more frequent sequence differs by one nucleotide. V gene TRBV14 combines with J gene TRBJ2-2; possible D gene TRBD1, 6 bases. Germline values: CDR1 SGHDN, CDR2 FVKESK. The CDR3 loop spans 17 amino acids. The V end was cut by 0 bases, the J end by 4 bases, with 15 bases between. The CDR3 region is CASSQDYGTTCTGELFF. The CDR3 DNA reads as TGTGCCAGCAGCCAAGATTATGGGACAACTTGCACCGGGGAGCTGTTTTTT.

A word on this clonotype: The junction shows a germline mismatch at one end, possibly a read error. This chain joins TRBV29-1 and TRBJ2-1, with D perhaps given as TRBD1 or TRBD2 (5 bases each). Germline loops: CDR1 SQVTM, CDR2 ANQGSEA. This CDR3 has 12 residues. CDR3 nucleotide sequence: TGCAACGTTGAAGAAGAGGGGATTGAGCAGTTCTTC. This codes for CNVEEEGIEQFF.

Only one count was recorded for this clonotype. J is TRBJ2-7 and V is TRBV18; TRBD2 matches 9 bases. The J segment lost 3 bases and the V segment lost 2 bases, leaving 11 bases of the junction unmatched. The CDR3 length is 17 residues. CDR1 is KGHSH and CDR2 is LQKENI in the germline V gene. In nucleotides, the CDR3 is TGTGCCAGCTCACCAACCGGGACTAGCAGGGCCCGCTACGAGCAGTACTTC. Encoded protein: CASSPTGTSRARYEQYF.

Remarks on this clonotype: A much larger clone sits a single nucleotide away, making a read error possible. V and J are TRBV7-9 and TRBJ2-3; 7 bases are a match to TRBD1. Germline-derived CDR1 and CDR2 are SEHNR and FQNEAQ (reference sequence). This CDR3 contains 14 residues. CDR3 residues: CVSSSRQGSDTQYF. Here the CDR3 DNA reads TGTGTCAGCAGCTCAAGACAGGGATCAGATACGCAGTATTTT.

This clonotype was observed at least ten times. Here the CDR3 reads CASSPRQRAYEQYF. CDR3 DNA: TGTGCCAGCAGCCCAAGACAGAGGGCCTACGAGCAGTACTTC. The chain carries TRBV3-1 and TRBJ2-7; D possibly uses TRBD1 or TRBD2 (5 bases each). The CDR3 is 14 residues long. Germline V CDR1 and CDR2: LGHDT, YNNKEL (reference sequence). With 4 bases removed from V and 2 bases from J, the gap between germline ends came to 12 bases.

This clonotype was counted a few times. The chain uses TRBV27 and TRBJ1-6; TRBD1 is a possible D gene (6 bases). Per the germline V gene, CDR1 is MNHEY and CDR2 is SMNVEV (reference sequence). The CDR3 spans 16 residues. Trimming removed 3 bases at V and 1 base at J, with 10 bases between. The CDR3, as DNA: TGTGCCAGCAGTTTGAGCAGGGGTTCCTATAATTCACCCCTCCACTTT. This encodes CASSLSRGSYNSPLHF.

On this clonotype: No conserved phenylalanine or tryptophan is present at the end of the CDR3, so a read error is the likely explanation. Because the CDR3's place on the DNA is in doubt, the DNA is left out and the CDR3 is given as listed by TCRdb. The chain links TRBV4-1 to TRBJ2-1; the table's D call TRBD2 went unverified against the DNA. The CDR3 length is 15 residues, termini included. Per the germline V gene, CDR1 is MGHRA and CDR2 is YSYEKL. The chain's CDR3 is CASSPGLADYNEQII.

This clonotype was picked up many times. The J gene is TRBJ1-1, the V gene TRBV29-1; TRBD1 is a possible D gene (6 bases). Trimming pared 7 bases from V and 3 bases from J, leaving 18 bases between. The CDR3 contains 14 residues. Germline loops: CDR1 SQVTM, CDR2 ANQGSEA. The CDR3: CSALGQGRYTEAFF. In DNA form, the CDR3 reads TGCAGCGCTTTGGGGCAGGGGAGGTACACTGAAGCTTTCTTT.

The gene calls are TRBV5-3 and TRBJ2-7; perhaps TRBD2 as D (5 bases). TRBV5-3 is sorted into the ORF group, with uncertain function. The CDR3 runs to 14 residues. The V gene lost 8 bases and the J gene lost 2 bases, with 17 bases spanning the gap. CDR3 loop: CASSPTGKTYEQYF. CDR3 bases: TGTGCCAGCAGCCCGACGGGGAAAACCTACGAGCAGTACTTC.

J is TRBJ2-1 and V is TRBV12-3 or TRBV12-4; 12 bases fit TRBD2. The CDR3 length is 17 residues. Unmatched junction bases numbered 7, after V lost 5 bases and J lost 2 bases. The CDR3 DNA reads TGTGCCAGCAGTCTCTTCTGGACTAGCGGGGCCTACAATGAGCAGTTCTTC. Protein product: CASSLFWTSGAYNEQFF.

The chain recombines TRBV19 with TRBJ1-1; D is unclear. Trimming shortened V by 5 bases and J by 1 base, and 8 bases separated the two germline ends. The germline V gene encodes CDR1 LNHDA and CDR2 SQIVND (reference sequence). The CDR3 extends over 13 amino acids. The CDR3 DNA reads as TGTGCCAGTAGTCAGTTTGGGAACACTGAAGCTTTCTTT. It codes for CASSQFGNTEAFF. Looking up the rest from reference TRBV19 and TRBJ1-1 gives the full variable domain: DGGITQSPKYLFRKEGQNVTLSCEQNLNHDAMYWYRQDPGQGLRLIYYSQIVNDFQKGDIAEGYSVSREKKESFPLTVTSAQKNPTAFYLCASSQFGNTEAFFGQGTRLTVV.

This clonotype was seen ten or more times. This chain links TRBV7-2 with TRBJ2-2, with a tentative D call TRBD2 (6 bases). V gave up 9 bases and J gave up 6 bases, with 14 bases separating them. The germline gives CDR1 SGHTA, CDR2 FQGNSA. This CDR3 is 13 amino acids long. Here the CDR3 reads CASGEDSAGELFF. As DNA, the CDR3 is TGTGCCAGTGGGGAGGATTCGGCCGGGGAGCTGTTTTTT.

On this clonotype: A read error is possible here, since a much larger clone lies one base away. This sequence joins TRBV10-3 and TRBJ2-5; D is unclear. The CDR3 contains 11 residues. Trimming left V 3 bases short and J 4 bases short, with 3 bases between. CDR1 and CDR2 from the germline V gene are ENHRY and SYGVKD. CDR3 amino acids: CAISDRETQYF. For the CDR3, the DNA is TGTGCCATCAGTGACCGAGAGACCCAGTACTTC.

This clonotype was seen only once. It may be a read error: a sequence one base away is much more abundant. This chain joins TRBV5-1 and TRBJ2-2, with TRBD2 identical over 9 bases. Germline CDR1 reads SGHRS; CDR2 reads YFSETQ. The length of the CDR3 is 16 residues. V shed 0 bases and J 6 bases; nucleotides not matched to a gene: 6. The DNA of the CDR3 is TGCGCCAGCAGCTTGGCTCTAGCGGGGCCCGCCGGGGAGCTGTTTTTT. Residues: CASSLALAGPAGELFF. The full variable domain, rest sourced from reference TRBV5-1 and TRBJ2-2, is KAGVTQTPRYLIKTRGQQVTLSCSPISGHRSVSWYQQTPGQGLQFLFEYFSETQRNKGNFPGRFSGRQFSNSRSEMNVSTLELGDSALYLCASSLALAGPAGELFFGEGSRLTVL.

Ten or more counts support this clonotype. This chain uses TRBV6-6 with TRBJ2-1; no clear D gene. Germline loops: CDR1 MNHNY, CDR2 SVGAGI (reference sequence). CDR3 length: 13 amino acids. V lost 0 bases and J lost 8, with 8 bases in between. The DNA for the CDR3 is TGTGCCAGCAGTTACTCGAAGGGATATGAGCAGTTCTTC. Amino acids: CASSYSKGYEQFF.

This clonotype was seen repeatedly, ten times or more. The V call is TRBV6-1, the J call TRBJ1-1; unclear D gene. V lost 3 bases, J lost 0 bases, and 14 bases lay in between. The CDR3 contains 16 residues. Looked up from germline, CDR1 is MNHNS and CDR2 is SASEGT. CDR3 nucleotides: TGTGCCAGCAGTGAGGTCCCGGTAAACCTGAACACTGAAGCTTTCTTT. It is translated as CASSEVPVNLNTEAFF.

This clonotype has a handful of counts. The J gene is TRBJ2-1, the V gene TRBV9, with D hard to call. Trimming stripped 0 bases from V and 7 bases from J, with 5 bases between. CDR1 and CDR2 (germline): SGDLS, YYNGEE. This CDR3 comprises 12 residues. Here the CDR3 DNA reads TGTGCCAGCAGCGTAGTGGAGAATGAGCAGTTCTTC. Amino acids: CASSVVENEQFF.

This clonotype was seen repeatedly, ten times or more. The V call is TRBV6-5, the J call TRBJ2-5; 11 bases align to TRBD2. V shed 4 bases and J 5 bases; nucleotides not matched to a gene: 12. CDR3 size: 17 residues. The germline V gene encodes CDR1 MNHEY and CDR2 SVGAGI. CDR3: CASSSPTSGSSGETQYF. CDR3 nucleotide sequence: TGTGCCAGCAGTTCCCCAACTAGCGGGAGCTCTGGGGAGACCCAGTACTTC.

This clonotype was counted ten times or more. CDR3 protein: CASSLVIGQNTEAFF. In nucleotides, the CDR3 is TGTGCCAGCAGCTTAGTGATTGGACAGAACACTGAAGCTTTCTTT. This chain joins TRBV7-9 and TRBJ1-1; maybe TRBD1 (5 bases). The CDR3 totals 15 residues. Trimming shortened V by 1 base and J by 1 base, and 10 bases separated the two germline ends. CDR1 is SEHNR and CDR2 is FQNEAQ in the germline V gene (reference sequence).

This clonotype was observed at least ten times. The chain is built from TRBV6-2 or TRBV6-3 and TRBJ2-2; TRBD2 aligns across 14 bases. The V and J ends lost 4 bases and 0 bases, in that order; junction bases with no gene match: 10. The CDR3 is 20 amino acids. Per the germline V gene, CDR1 is MNHEY and CDR2 is SVGEGT. Written as DNA, the CDR3 is TGTGCCAGCAGTTCCCTGACTAGCGGGAGGGCCTTTTCGAACACCGGGGAGCTGTTTTTT. It codes for CASSSLTSGRAFSNTGELFF.

J is TRBJ2-7 and V is TRBV5-1; D is perhaps TRBD2 (6 bases). The CDR3 has 14 residues. Germline-derived CDR1 and CDR2 are SGHRS and YFSETQ. Trimming shortened V by 7 bases and J by 7 bases, and 21 bases separated the two germline ends. CDR3 sequence: CASHGGAGSREQYF. Written as DNA, the CDR3 is TGCGCCAGCCACGGCGGGGCGGGGTCCAGGGAGCAGTACTTC. Combining the CDR3 with reference TRBV5-1 and TRBJ2-7 gives the whole variable domain KAGVTQTPRYLIKTRGQQVTLSCSPISGHRSVSWYQQTPGQGLQFLFEYFSETQRNKGNFPGRFSGRQFSNSRSEMNVSTLELGDSALYLCASHGGAGSREQYFGPGTRLTVT.

Details on this clonotype: A read error may account for a junction end that differs from germline. The chain uses TRBV27 and TRBJ2-7; no clear D gene. In germline, CDR1 is MNHEY, CDR2 SMNVEV (reference sequence). The CDR3 is 14 residues long. In DNA form, the CDR3 reads TGTGCCAGCTGTTTAGCTCCGGTGTCCTACGAGCAGTACTTC. Amino acids: CASCLAPVSYEQYF.

This clonotype was detected many times. CDR3 residues: CASSQASGRGEQFF. The CDR3 DNA reads TGTGCCAGCAGCCAAGCTAGCGGGAGAGGGGAGCAGTTCTTC. The chain joins TRBV3-1 to TRBJ2-1, with 10 bases that match TRBD2. Germline lookup yields CDR1 LGHDT and CDR2 YNNKEL (reference sequence). The CDR3 spans 14 residues. The V and J ends lost 1 base and 10 bases, in that order; junction bases with no gene match: 4.

This clonotype has only a few counts. CDR3 residues: CASSPAPPNRAGANVLTF. The DNA of the CDR3 is TGTGCCAGCAGTCCCGCCCCCCCCAACAGGGCTGGGGCCAACGTCCTGACTTTC. The chain carries TRBV6-2 or TRBV6-3 and TRBJ2-6; TRBD1 might be the D (6 bases). Germline CDR1 and CDR2: MNHEY and SVGEGT. V shed 5 bases and J shed 2 bases, with 19 bases lying between them. There are 18 residues in the CDR3.

There are many counts of this clonotype. J is TRBJ2-7 and V is TRBV29-1; D remains ambiguous. This CDR3 region has 11 residues. Per the germline V gene, CDR1 is SQVTM and CDR2 is ANQGSEA. Deletions cut 3 bases from V and 1 base from J, with 4 bases between. For the CDR3, the DNA is TGCAGCGTTGAGAGGTCCTACGAGCAGTACTTC. Translating it yields CSVERSYEQYF.